The next 2 T cell receptor beta chains were all read from a single sample in a study of OX40 agonist ivuxolimab in advanced cancers. TCRdb's copy holds only in-frame clones and misses some; the assay was immunoSEQ multiplex PCR. The data contain fewer than 130,000 clones, approximately 89% of them singletons. Here the sequenced sample was CD4+ or CD8+ T cells sorted from blood, taken in a trial of the OX40 agonist ivuxolimab. The receptors come from an adult with an advanced solid tumor such as melanoma, head and neck, liver or kidney cancer.

The rearrangement links TRBV27 to TRBJ1-5; no firm D call. V gave up 3 bases and J gave up 0 bases, with 6 bases separating them. This CDR3 spans 14 amino acids. CDR1 and CDR2 (germline): MNHEY, SMNVEV (reference sequence). CDR3 sequence reads: CASSLKDSNQPQHF. The CDR3 DNA reads as TGTGCCAGCAGTTTGAAGGATAGCAATCAGCCCCAGCATTTT.

The chain couples TRBV9 to TRBJ2-2; 9 bases line up with TRBD2. The CDR3 sequence is 17 residues long. The V gene end was trimmed by 0 bases and the J gene end by 6 bases; junction bases not matched to a gene: 9. The germline V gene encodes CDR1 SGDLS and CDR2 YYNGEE. DNA for the CDR3: TGTGCCAGCAGCGTAGCTCTGGTAGCGGGAGCGGCCGGGGAGCTGTTTTTT. Amino acids: CASSVALVAGAAGELFF.